The clone carrying this TCR beta chain was recorded at least ten times. The antigen is undetermined. The data were taken from a study of breast tumors, draining lymph nodes, adjacent tissues. MiXCR, run by TCRdb on the multiplex PCR reads, gives a single entry per CDR3 protein. The sample lists 150,000 to 200,000 distinct CDR3 sequences; roughly a third were seen once. Samples came from axillary lymph nodes draining the breast cancer. General observations from the study: Findings are consistent with lymph node origin and intratumoral expansion of most tumor T cells. Luminal-like breast cancer showed significantly greater tumor-nontumor repertoire similarity than basal-like breast cancer did. Data only fit, rather than demonstrated, lymph node origin of most tumor T cells. Compared with lymph nodes, tumors were less diverse; compared with nontumor tissue, more.

Source material: axillary lymph node tissue. The receptor comes from a female donor with breast cancer. Some clones in this sample may be carry-over from other donors' samples.

The CDR3 here is CASSQGQGSRVDTIYF. CDR3 nucleotides: TGTGCCAGCAGCCAAGGACAGGGTTCGCGCGTCGACACCATATATTTT. J is TRBJ1-3 and V is TRBV4-2; 7 bases match TRBD1. Germline V gene lookup returns CDR1 LGHNA and CDR2 YNFKEQ. With 1 base clipped from V and 8 bases from J, the junction kept 11 bases outside the gene matches. The CDR3 covers 16 residues.